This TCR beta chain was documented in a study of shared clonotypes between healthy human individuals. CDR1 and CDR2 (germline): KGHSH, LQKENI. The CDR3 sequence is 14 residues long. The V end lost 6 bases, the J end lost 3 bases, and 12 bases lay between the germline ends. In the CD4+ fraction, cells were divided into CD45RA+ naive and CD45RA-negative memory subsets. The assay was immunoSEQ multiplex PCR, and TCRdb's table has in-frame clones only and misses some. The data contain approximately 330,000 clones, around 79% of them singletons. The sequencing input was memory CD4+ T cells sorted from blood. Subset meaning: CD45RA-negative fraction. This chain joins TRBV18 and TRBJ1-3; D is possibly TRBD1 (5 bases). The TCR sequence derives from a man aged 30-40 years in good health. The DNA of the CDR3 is TGTGCCAGCTCCTTGGAGACAGATGGAAACACCATATATTTT. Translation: CASSLETDGNTIYF.